The 20 T cell receptor beta chains below come from one sample, sequenced in a study of blood T cell repertoires in COVID-19. Sequencing was performed with immunoSEQ multiplex PCR; in TCRdb, only in-frame clones are kept and a portion is missing. The table lists fewer than 350,000 clones, 85% to 95% of them singletons. The specimen was PBMCs or T cells enriched from blood (not recorded which). The receptor source for this set is a man aged 40-49 years who had been exposed to COVID-19.

The V and J genes are TRBV21-1 and TRBJ1-1. TRBV21-1 has pseudogene status. This CDR3 region has 17 residues. CDR3 sequence: CASSKPKRGGRGTEAFF. The DNA for the CDR3 is TGTGCCAGCAGCAAACCGAAGAGGGGGGGTCGGGGCACTGAAGCTTTCTTT.

The chain links TRBV13 to TRBJ2-5; D is perhaps TRBD2 (5 bases). The CDR3 is 14 amino acids. The V and J ends lost 5 bases and 2 bases respectively, with 12 bases between them. Germline loops: CDR1 PRHDT, CDR2 FYEKMQ (reference sequence). CDR3 protein: CASSPPGIQETQYF. The CDR3 nucleotides read TGTGCCAGCAGCCCGCCGGGGATACAAGAGACCCAGTACTTC.

The chain recombines TRBV10-3 with TRBJ2-7; 9 bases are shared with TRBD1. CDR3 length: 14 residues. Germline V lookup: CDR1 ENHRY, CDR2 SYGVKD. Trimming cost V 10 bases and J 3 bases; bases outside gene matches: 10. The CDR3 is CATHPGQGIYEQYF. The CDR3, as DNA: TGTGCCACGCACCCGGGACAGGGTATCTACGAGCAGTACTTC.

This chain uses TRBV20-1 with TRBJ2-7, with D perhaps matching TRBD2 (6 bases). V lost 3 bases to trimming and J lost 2 bases, with 8 bases between them. This CDR3 is 12 amino acids long. Per the germline V gene, CDR1 is DFQATT and CDR2 is SNEGSKA (reference sequence). CDR3 loop: CSASPSAYEQYF. CDR3 nucleotide sequence: TGCAGTGCTAGTCCTAGCGCCTACGAGCAGTACTTC.

V and J are TRBV30 and TRBJ2-7; 12 bases line up with TRBD1. Unmatched junction bases numbered 4, after V lost 4 bases and J lost 3 bases. CDR3 size: 14 residues. In germline, CDR1 is GTSNPN, CDR2 SVGIG (reference sequence). CDR3 coding DNA: TGTGCCTGGATTAGGGACAGGGGGCTCTACGAGCAGTACTTC. Translating it yields CAWIRDRGLYEQYF.

The V call is TRBV19, the J call TRBJ1-5; tentatively, D is TRBD1 (5 bases). Between the trimmed V and J ends, which lost 5 bases and 4 bases, there was a span of 18 bases. Germline values: CDR1 LNHDA, CDR2 SQIVND (reference sequence). The CDR3 contains 16 residues. As DNA, the CDR3 is TGTGCCAGTAGTCCCTCCCAGGGCCAAAGGAATCAGCCCCAGCATTTT. It is translated as CASSPSQGQRNQPQHF.

The chain is built from TRBV11-2 and TRBJ2-7; TRBD1 matches 8 bases. In germline, CDR1 is SGHAT, CDR2 FQNNGV. J was trimmed by 3 bases and V by 5 bases; bases with no gene match: 6. The CDR3 spans 14 residues. CDR3 bases: TGTGCCAGCAGCGGACGGACAGGGATCTACGAGCAGTACTTC. Translating it yields CASSGRTGIYEQYF.

The chain employs TRBV3-1 (or the pseudogene TRBV3-2) and TRBJ2-1; 7 bases are a match to TRBD2. Germline loops: CDR1 LGHDT, CDR2 YNNKEL (reference sequence). V lost 4 bases to trimming and J lost 2 bases; unmatched junction nucleotides: 2. The CDR3 runs 14 residues. CDR3 nucleotide sequence: TGTGCCAGCAGCCGCGCGGGAGCCTACAATGAGCAGTTCTTC. As protein: CASSRAGAYNEQFF.

This clone showed up just a few times. The chain carries TRBV18 and TRBJ1-5; D uncertain. The CDR3 extends over 14 amino acids. V shed 3 bases and J shed 0 bases, with 6 bases lying between them. CDR1 and CDR2 from the germline V gene are KGHSH and LQKENI. CDR3 region: CASSPEDSNQPQHF. For the CDR3, the DNA is TGTGCCAGCTCACCTGAGGATAGCAATCAGCCCCAGCATTTT.

J is TRBJ2-1 and V is TRBV3-1 (or the pseudogene TRBV3-2); TRBD2 matches at 14 bases. Germline CDR1 is LGHDT and CDR2 is YNNKEL (reference sequence). V was clipped by 0 bases and J by 5 bases; unmatched bases: 9. This CDR3 is built from 19 residues. CDR3 amino acids: CASSQDHGTSGRTDNEQFF. As DNA, the CDR3 is TGTGCCAGCAGCCAAGATCATGGGACTAGCGGGAGAACAGACAATGAGCAGTTCTTC.

The V call is TRBV18, the J call TRBJ2-3; perhaps TRBD2 as D (6 bases). This CDR3 region has 16 residues. Germline V CDR1 and CDR2: KGHSH, LQKENI. The V gene lost 2 bases and the J gene lost 2 bases, with 14 bases spanning the gap. The CDR3 DNA follows: TGTGCCAGCTCACCAGTTGGAGGGGTAAACACAGATACGCAGTATTTT. It yields the protein CASSPVGGVNTDTQYF. Complete variable domain (other parts from reference TRBV18 and TRBJ2-3): NAGVMQNPRHLVRRRGQEARLRCSPMKGHSHVYWYRQLPEEGLKFMVYLQKENIIDESGMPKERFSAEFPKEGPSILRIQQVVRGDSAAYFCASSPVGGVNTDTQYFGPGTRLTVL.

The V and J genes are TRBV6-5 and TRBJ2-3; 7 bases line up with TRBD2. Trimming at V came to 4 bases and at J to 4 bases, leaving 8 bases not matched to a gene. The CDR3 is 15 amino acids. Germline V gene lookup returns CDR1 MNHEY and CDR2 SVGAGI. CDR3 DNA: TGTGCCAGCAGTTTCGGCGGGAGTGCCGCAGATACGCAGTATTTT. Protein sequence: CASSFGGSAADTQYF.

J is TRBJ1-5 and V is TRBV28; TRBD1 matches at 10 bases. The CDR3 is made up of 15 amino acids. Trimming took 4 bases from V and 5 from J; bases not matched to a gene: 5. Germline CDR1 and CDR2: MDHEN and SYDVKM. CDR3 protein: CASSSDRGPDQPQHF. As DNA, the CDR3 is TGTGCCAGCAGTTCCGACAGGGGGCCCGATCAGCCCCAGCATTTT.

The chain carries TRBV3-1 (or the pseudogene TRBV3-2) and TRBJ1-1; 9 nucleotides align to TRBD1. V shed 5 bases and J 4 bases; nucleotides not matched to a gene: 2. Looked up from germline, CDR1 is LGHDT and CDR2 is YNNKEL (reference sequence). The CDR3 sequence is 13 residues long. In DNA, the CDR3 is TGTGCCAGCAGCGACAGGGGGTTCACTGAAGCTTTCTTT. Amino acid sequence: CASSDRGFTEAFF.

The genes are TRBV3-1 (or the pseudogene TRBV3-2) and TRBJ2-5, with a weak D call TRBD1 (5 bases). Germline V gives CDR1 LGHDT, CDR2 YNNKEL (reference sequence). The CDR3 consists of 16 residues. V gave up 4 bases and J gave up 4 bases, with 19 bases separating them. CDR3 sequence (DNA): TGTGCCAGCAGCCGGGGTGGACACTTGACAGCAGAGACCCAGTACTTC. Its protein is CASSRGGHLTAETQYF.

The rearrangement links TRBV6-5 to TRBJ2-7; tentatively, D is TRBD1 (6 bases). CDR1 MNHEY and CDR2 SVGAGI come from the germline V gene. V lost 6 bases, J lost 0 bases, and 15 bases lay in between. This CDR3 spans 15 amino acids. CDR3 protein: CASRGANPRSYEQYF. CDR3 nucleotide sequence: TGTGCCAGCAGGGGGGCGAACCCCCGCTCCTACGAGCAGTACTTC.

In its sample, this clone was seen a few times. The chain combines TRBV5-1 with TRBJ2-2; D is perhaps TRBD2 (6 bases). Germline-derived CDR1 and CDR2 are SGHRS and YFSETQ. The germline V and J ends were trimmed by 3 bases and 4 bases, with 13 bases remaining between them. The CDR3 consists of 15 residues. The CDR3 spells CASSSRLLATGELFF. Here the CDR3 DNA reads TGCGCCAGCAGCTCGAGATTACTAGCCACCGGGGAGCTGTTTTTT.

The chain carries TRBV19 and TRBJ2-6, with 9 bases fitting TRBD1. CDR3 length: 17 residues. The germline V gene encodes CDR1 LNHDA and CDR2 SQIVND (reference sequence). Germline trimming cut 6 bases from V and 0 bases from J; bases unmatched to any gene: 6. CDR3 nucleotide sequence: TGTGCCAGTAGACCCGGGACAGGGCGCTCTGGGGCCAACGTCCTGACTTTC. It yields the protein CASRPGTGRSGANVLTF. Filled out from reference TRBV19 and TRBJ2-6, the complete variable domain reads DGGITQSPKYLFRKEGQNVTLSCEQNLNHDAMYWYRQDPGQGLRLIYYSQIVNDFQKGDIAEGYSVSREKKESFPLTVTSAQKNPTAFYLCASRPGTGRSGANVLTFGAGSRLTVL.

The chain carries TRBV11-2 and TRBJ1-6; D may be TRBD1 (5 bases). The CDR3 is made up of 14 amino acids. The germline V gene encodes CDR1 SGHAT and CDR2 FQNNGV. The V and J ends lost 1 base and 11 bases respectively, with 12 bases between them. CDR3 coding DNA: TGTGCCAGCAGCTTAGGGCAGGCGGGGGCACCCCTCCACTTT. Its translation is CASSLGQAGAPLHF.

CDR3 DNA sequence: TGTGCCAGCAGCTTCACAGGGGATCGTCAGCCCCAGCATTTT. It translates to CASSFTGDRQPQHF. This rearrangement joins TRBV11-2 to TRBJ1-5; 7 bases map to TRBD1. The germline gives CDR1 SGHAT, CDR2 FQNNGV. V was clipped by 3 bases and J by 6 bases; unmatched bases: 5. The CDR3 is made up of 14 amino acids.